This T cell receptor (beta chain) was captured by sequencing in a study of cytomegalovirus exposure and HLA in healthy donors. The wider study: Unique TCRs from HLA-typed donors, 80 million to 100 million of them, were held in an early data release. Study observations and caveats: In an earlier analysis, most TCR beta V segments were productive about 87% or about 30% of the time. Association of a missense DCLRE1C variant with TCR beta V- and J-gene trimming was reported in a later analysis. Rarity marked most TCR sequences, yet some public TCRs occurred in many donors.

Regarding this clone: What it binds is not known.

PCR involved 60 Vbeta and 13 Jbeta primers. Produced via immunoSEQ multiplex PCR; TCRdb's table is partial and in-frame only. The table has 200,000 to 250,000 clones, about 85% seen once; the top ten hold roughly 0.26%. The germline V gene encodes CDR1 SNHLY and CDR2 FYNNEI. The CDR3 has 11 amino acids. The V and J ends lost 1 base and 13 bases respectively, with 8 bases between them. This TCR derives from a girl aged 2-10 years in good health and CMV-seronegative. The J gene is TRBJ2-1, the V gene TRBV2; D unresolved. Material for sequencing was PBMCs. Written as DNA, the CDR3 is TGTGCCAGCAGTGAAGGGAGTCGACAGTTCTTC. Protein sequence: CASSEGSRQFF.